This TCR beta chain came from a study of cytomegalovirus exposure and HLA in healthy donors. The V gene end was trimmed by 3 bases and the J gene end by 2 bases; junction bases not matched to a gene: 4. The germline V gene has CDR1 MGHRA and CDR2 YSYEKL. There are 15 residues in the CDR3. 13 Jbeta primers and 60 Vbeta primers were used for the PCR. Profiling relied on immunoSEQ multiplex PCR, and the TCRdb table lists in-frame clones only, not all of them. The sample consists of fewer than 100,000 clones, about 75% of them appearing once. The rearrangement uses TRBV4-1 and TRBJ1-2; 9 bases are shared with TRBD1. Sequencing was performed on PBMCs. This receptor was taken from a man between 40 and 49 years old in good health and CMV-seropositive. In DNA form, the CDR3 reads TGCGCCAGCAGCCAGGGACAGGGTGAGAACTATGGCTACACCTTC. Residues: CASSQGQGENYGYTF.